The 24 T cell receptor beta chains below were found in one sample sequenced in a study of blood T cells in healthy people across ages. Using a J-beta primer mix together with a sample-barcoded 5' primer, a second PCR was run for about 6 to 11 cycles. TCRdb passed the 5' RACE reads through MiXCR, listing each CDR3 protein once. The sample holds about 380,000 distinct CDR3 sequences, roughly half seen once. Sequenced sample: blood. These receptors were collected from a man aged 60-69 years in good health.

This chain links TRBV20-1 with TRBJ2-3, with 8 bases identical to TRBD2. The CDR3 sequence is 15 residues long. The V and J ends lost 3 bases and 0 bases, in that order; junction bases with no gene match: 5. CDR1 is DFQATT, CDR2 SNEGSKA, per germline (reference sequence). The CDR3 spells CSARVASGSTDTQYF. As DNA, the CDR3 is TGCAGTGCTAGGGTTGCTAGCGGGAGCACAGATACGCAGTATTTT.

The V gene is TRBV6-5, the J gene TRBJ2-7; no clear D gene. V lost 6 bases, J lost 7 bases, and 19 bases lay in between. Per the germline V gene, CDR1 is MNHEY and CDR2 is SVGAGI. The CDR3 extends over 14 amino acids. CDR3 in DNA: TGTGCCAGCAGCAAATCCACAGCCGTCCTTGAGCAGTACTTC. It encodes CASSKSTAVLEQYF.

The table lists this clonotype with a few counts. This may be a read error, as it is one base from a much larger clone. Written as DNA, the CDR3 is TGTGCCAGCAGCTCAATAGGGGAGAGCTCCTACAATGAGCAGTACTTC. This sequence encodes CASSSIGESSYNEQYF. V gene TRBV3-1 combines with J gene TRBJ2-1; D might be TRBD1 or TRBD2, each matching 5 bases. The tail of the sequence fits TRBJ2-7 better, so the J call may be wrong. Per the germline V gene, CDR1 is LGHDT and CDR2 is YNNKEL (reference sequence). The CDR3 loop spans 16 amino acids.

The chain links TRBV20-1 to TRBJ2-1; D may be TRBD1 (5 bases). Trimming took 0 bases from V and 2 from J, leaving 11 bases between them. This CDR3 is built from 15 residues. CDR1 DFQATT and CDR2 SNEGSKA come from the germline V gene (reference sequence). CDR3 sequence reads: CSARDRAGTYNEQFF. CDR3 DNA: TGCAGTGCTAGAGATAGGGCAGGGACCTACAATGAGCAGTTCTTC.

CDR3 protein: CASSLAGGERTEAFF. The DNA of the CDR3 is TGTGCCAGCAGCTTAGCGGGGGGTGAGAGGACTGAAGCTTTCTTT. This chain uses TRBV13 with TRBJ1-1, with D possibly being TRBD1 (5 bases). The germline CDR1 and CDR2 sequences are PRHDT and FYEKMQ (reference sequence). The CDR3 has 15 amino acids. The germline V and J ends were trimmed by 1 base and 5 bases, with 14 bases remaining between them.

The gene calls are TRBV6-5 and TRBJ2-7; TRBD2 is a possible D gene (5 bases). Germline V gene lookup returns CDR1 MNHEY and CDR2 SVGAGI. Trimming pared 8 bases from V and 2 bases from J, leaving 16 bases between. The CDR3 is 14 amino acids. The DNA for the CDR3 is TGTGCCAGCGGGTCACTAGGTCTCACCTACGAGCAGTACTTC. Encoded protein: CASGSLGLTYEQYF.

The chain joins TRBV7-2 to TRBJ1-1, with TRBD1 as a possible D gene (6 bases). The length of the CDR3 is 13 residues. The germline gives CDR1 SGHTA, CDR2 FQGNSA. Trimming removed 2 bases at V and 8 bases at J, with 12 bases between. CDR3 DNA: TGTGCCAGCAGCTTATATAGAGGGGGAGAAGCTTTCTTT. It translates to CASSLYRGGEAFF.

The table lists this clonotype with a few counts. V is TRBV20-1 and J is TRBJ1-2; D is uncertain. The CDR3 totals 14 residues. The germline V gene has CDR1 DFQATT and CDR2 SNEGSKA (reference sequence). V was shortened by 1 base and J by 2 bases, with 11 bases between the two germline ends. The CDR3 protein is CSARGLGTNYGYTF. The CDR3 nucleotides read TGCAGTGCTAGAGGGTTGGGCACAAACTATGGCTACACCTTC.

The chain couples TRBV11-3 to TRBJ2-3; D is unresolved. CDR3 length equals 13 residues. In germline, CDR1 is SGHNT, CDR2 YENEEA. V gave up 5 bases and J gave up 5 bases, with 11 bases separating them. CDR3: CASSVGFLDTQYF. In DNA form, the CDR3 reads TGTGCCAGCAGCGTGGGATTTTTAGATACGCAGTATTTT. Looking up the rest from reference TRBV11-3 and TRBJ2-3 gives the full variable domain: EAGVVQSPRYKIIEKKQPVAFWCNPISGHNTLYWYLQNLGQGPELLIRYENEEAVDDSQLPKDRFSAERLKGVDSTLKIQPAELGDSAVYLCASSVGFLDTQYFGPGTRLTVL.

This clonotype was found a few times. V is TRBV7-3 and J is TRBJ1-2, with no clear D. The CDR3 length is 13 residues. Germline CDR1 reads SGHTA; CDR2 reads FQGTGA. V shed 5 bases and J shed 7 bases, with 14 bases lying between them. Written as DNA, the CDR3 is TGTGCCAGCAGCATTAACGTCGGTTTTGGCTACACCTTC. This codes for CASSINVGFGYTF.

This clonotype appeared once. The rearrangement links TRBV6-5 to TRBJ2-4; tentatively, D is TRBD1 (6 bases). The CDR3 runs 14 residues. V was clipped by 6 bases and J by 7 bases, with 16 bases between them. CDR1 and CDR2 (germline): MNHEY, SVGAGI. For the CDR3, the DNA is TGTGCCAGCAGGCGCGACTGGGGGCGGAACATTCAGTACTTC. Amino acids: CASRRDWGRNIQYF.

J is TRBJ2-1 and V is TRBV4-3; 9 positions agree with TRBD2. J lost 9 bases, V lost 4 bases, and 13 bases had no gene match. This CDR3 contains 16 residues. CDR1 and CDR2 from the germline V gene are LGHNA and YSLEER. CDR3 DNA sequence: TGCGCCAGCAGCCTGACGGCGGGAGGGCCGGCGGCTGAGCAGTTCTTC. Translated, it gives CASSLTAGGPAAEQFF.

This clonotype has only a few counts. The V gene is TRBV15, the J gene TRBJ1-6; D call uncertain. The CDR3 has 16 residues. V was trimmed by 2 bases and J by 3 bases, leaving 11 bases between them. The germline CDR1 and CDR2 sequences are LNHNV and YYDKDF (reference sequence). CDR3 region: CATSRQVRDYNSPLHF. The CDR3 DNA reads as TGTGCCACCAGCAGACAGGTCCGGGACTATAATTCACCCCTCCACTTT.

This clonotype has only a few counts. The chain carries TRBV7-2 and TRBJ1-2, with D possibly TRBD1 on 6 matching bases. CDR1 is SGHTA and CDR2 is FQGNSA in the germline V gene. Trimming stripped 6 bases from V and 8 bases from J, with 13 bases between. This CDR3 contains 12 residues. The CDR3 here is CASSYRDGGYTF. CDR3 in DNA: TGTGCCAGCAGTTACAGGGATGGCGGCTACACCTTC. Using reference TRBV7-2 and TRBJ1-2 for the parts outside the CDR3, the full variable domain is GAGVSQSPSNKVTEKGKDVELRCDPISGHTALYWYRQSLGQGLEFLIYFQGNSAPDKSGLPSDRFSAERTGGSVSTLTIQRTQQEDSAVYLCASSYRDGGYTFGSGTRLTVV.

The chain couples TRBV20-1 to TRBJ2-1, with D maybe TRBD2 (5 bases). CDR3 length: 15 residues. CDR1 and CDR2 (germline): DFQATT, SNEGSKA (reference sequence). Trimming took off 5 bases at V and 3 bases at J, with 17 bases between the two ends. The CDR3 region is CSAQSSRAHYNEQFF. In nucleotides, the CDR3 is TGCAGTGCTCAGTCGTCGCGGGCACACTACAATGAGCAGTTCTTC.

This clonotype appeared a few times. The V and J genes are TRBV20-1 and TRBJ2-4, with TRBD1 matching over 7 bases. V was clipped by 1 base and J by 3 bases; unmatched bases: 6. Germline V gene lookup returns CDR1 DFQATT and CDR2 SNEGSKA (reference sequence). The CDR3 spans 15 residues. CDR3 in DNA: TGCAGTGCTAGAGCACAGGGGATGAACAAAAACATTCAGTACTTC. Encoded protein: CSARAQGMNKNIQYF.

This clonotype was picked up a small number of times. The chain employs TRBV25-1 and TRBJ2-5; D remains ambiguous. Germline-derived CDR1 and CDR2 are MGHDK and SYGVNS. V was trimmed by 4 bases and J by 2 bases, leaving 2 bases between them. This CDR3 spans 11 amino acids. DNA of the CDR3: TGTGCCAGCAGTGGACAAGAGACCCAGTACTTC. Translating gives CASSGQETQYF.

The genes are TRBV25-1 and TRBJ2-5; no definite D call. V was cut by 7 bases and J by 2 bases, with 20 bases left in between. CDR3 length equals 16 residues. Germline CDR1 is MGHDK and CDR2 is SYGVNS. CDR3 sequence reads: CASIMVLSIQQETQYF. DNA of the CDR3: TGTGCCAGCATCATGGTCTTAAGTATCCAGCAAGAGACCCAGTACTTC.

This chain connects TRBV20-1 to TRBJ1-4; TRBD1 might be the D (5 bases). Germline CDR1 is DFQATT and CDR2 is SNEGSKA (reference sequence). This CDR3 has 15 residues. The ends were cut back, 0 bases at V and 4 bases at J, with 12 bases in the middle. DNA of the CDR3: TGCAGTGCTAGAGATCAGGGCGGCCATAATGAAAAACTGTTTTTT. Protein sequence: CSARDQGGHNEKLFF.

The chain employs TRBV12-3 or TRBV12-4 and TRBJ2-3, with D perhaps matching TRBD1 (6 bases). Trimming cost V 5 bases and J 2 bases, with 14 bases left between them. CDR3 size: 15 residues. The CDR3 DNA reads TGTGCCAGCAGTGCCGGGACACACTACACAGATACGCAGTATTTT. The encoded protein is CASSAGTHYTDTQYF.

This chain connects TRBV29-1 to TRBJ2-3; possibly TRBD1 or TRBD2 for D (5 bases each). CDR3 size: 14 residues. Per germline, CDR1 SQVTM and CDR2 ANQGSEA. V was pared by 3 bases and J by 4 bases, with 14 bases between. CDR3 protein: CSVELRERADTQYF. As DNA, the CDR3 is TGCAGCGTTGAGCTCAGGGAGAGGGCAGATACGCAGTATTTT.

Of note for this clonotype: A junction boundary mismatches the germline segment, possibly from a read error. V usage is TRBV20-1 and J usage is TRBJ2-3; 9 nucleotides match TRBD1. The CDR3 is 15 amino acids. Germline V CDR1 and CDR2: DFQATT, SNEGSKA (reference sequence). The CDR3 coding sequence is TGCAGTGCAACACCGGGACAGGGAGCCACAGATACGCGGTATTTT. Encoded protein: CSATPGQGATDTRYF.

This clonotype has only a few counts. The chain links TRBV20-1 to TRBJ2-4; 8 bases match TRBD1. V shed 0 bases and J 13 bases; nucleotides not matched to a gene: 11. From germline, CDR1 is DFQATT and CDR2 SNEGSKA (reference sequence). This CDR3 is built from 14 residues. The CDR3 spells CSARERGAGGNQYF. CDR3 nucleotide sequence: TGCAGTGCTAGAGAGAGGGGGGCAGGGGGCAACCAGTACTTC.

This clonotype was counted many times. This rearrangement joins TRBV7-8 to TRBJ2-7; D unclear. From germline, CDR1 is SGHVS and CDR2 FQNEAQ. Trimming shortened V by 1 base and J by 3 bases, and 7 bases separated the two germline ends. This CDR3 has 13 residues. CDR3: CASSLDRYYEQYF. In DNA form, the CDR3 reads TGTGCCAGCAGCTTAGACCGATACTACGAGCAGTACTTC.